The entry below gives a single T cell receptor beta chain sequence along with its context. Its target antigen remains unknown. No qualities accompany the bases; no much larger clone lies one base away. The CDR3 measures 16 amino acids from cysteine to phenylalanine. Only CDR3 DNA remains: 48 bases, in frame from the first base. A distance of 9 bases separates the germline ends of V and J, which lose 0 bases and 0 bases respectively. CDR1 is given as MNHEY and CDR2 as SMNVEV, both from the germline V gene (reference sequence). This sample was included in a study of T cell repertoires in cytomegalovirus infection (dated by TCRdb to about 2019). Context from the whole study: Alongside well-studied HLA-B-restricted epitopes, the peptide stimulations were aimed at recently identified HLA-C-restricted CMV epitopes, whose presentation resists viral immunomodulation. Donor HLA type was relevant to the analysis, because carriage of CMV infection together with the matching HLA type was indicated by public TCR beta signatures. The investigation overall reported the following: In both this cohort and an independent cohort of several hundred donors, the cumulative frequency of public TCR beta family members distinguished carriers of CMV infection plus the relevant HLA type. The ex vivo response was dominated by HLA-C-restricted CMV-specific TCR beta clonotypes, and the single most frequent clonotype in two of eight donors was supplied by these HLA-C-restricted clonotypes.

Sequencing instrument: Illumina HiSeq 1500. The public sequencing data were trimmed at Q25 with fastp and processed into clonotypes with MiXCR by TCRdb, which kept only in-frame beta chains. Each entry is one CDR3 protein sequence, shown with its most common DNA and genes. The sample profile shows 750,000 to 950,000 distinct CDR3 sequences; about 29% of them were found once. Together, the top ten hold around 13% of the sample. Read against the paper, the sample's treatment or condition label means: in vitro stimulation with specific CMV peptide epitopes to enrich CMV-specific T cells. The TCR comes from a human donor in good health (CMV status not recorded). Some clones in this sample may be carry-over from other donors' samples. This receptor chain uses TRBV27 and TRBJ1-5, with the D gene call left open. Specimen: cultured CD8+ T cells from PBMCs, collected from culture after CMV antigen stimulation. The CDR3 has the sequence CASSLSGSYSNQPQHF. The nucleotide sequence is TGTGCCAGCAGTTTATCGGGCAGCTATAGCAATCAGCCCCAGCATTTT.